This T cell receptor beta chain comes out of a study of tumor-infiltrating lymphocytes in oesophageal squamous cell carcinoma. This clonotype was picked up many times. TCRdb re-called the PCR reads through MiXCR, storing one row per CDR3 protein. The data contain 9,500 to 13,000 distinct CDR3 sequences, roughly 60% of them singletons. The CDR3 runs to 15 residues. V gave up 3 bases and J gave up 4 bases, with 15 bases separating them. The germline CDR1 and CDR2 sequences are LNHDA and SQIVND (reference sequence). The V gene is TRBV19, the J gene TRBJ2-5; D not certain. This TCR derives from a male donor with esophageal squamous cell carcinoma. Sequenced material: esophageal tumor tissue. CDR3 residues: CASSIYYVQGETQYF. The CDR3 bases are TGTGCCAGTAGTATCTATTACGTTCAAGGAGAGACCCAGTACTTC.